Detailed here is one T cell receptor beta chain. Its cognate antigen is unknown. The sample is drawn from a study of CXCR3-negative and CXCR3-positive naive CD8 T cells. Study results and caveats: CXCR3 expression dropped partially after cryopreservation, and most assays relied on fresh PBMCs.

The authors prepared UMI-labeled TRB cDNA libraries by 5' RACE. No DNA is given; TCRdb re-called the 5' RACE reads and lists each CDR3 protein once. This sample contains about 5,600 distinct CDR3 sequences. Material for sequencing was naive CXCR3- CD8+ T cells from blood. Subset of the sample: CD45RO-CCR7+CD27+CD95- naive CD8+ T cells lacking CXCR3 (TNR3-). The clonotype comes from a human donor in good health. Some clones in this sample may be carry-over from other donors' samples.

CDR3 sequence reads: CSVEDQGRYEQYF. The rearrangement uses TRBV29-1 and TRBJ2-7; with no DNA, the TCRdb D assignment of TRBD1 cannot be verified. Germline assignment: CDR1 SQVTM and CDR2 ANQGSEA. This CDR3 comprises 13 residues.